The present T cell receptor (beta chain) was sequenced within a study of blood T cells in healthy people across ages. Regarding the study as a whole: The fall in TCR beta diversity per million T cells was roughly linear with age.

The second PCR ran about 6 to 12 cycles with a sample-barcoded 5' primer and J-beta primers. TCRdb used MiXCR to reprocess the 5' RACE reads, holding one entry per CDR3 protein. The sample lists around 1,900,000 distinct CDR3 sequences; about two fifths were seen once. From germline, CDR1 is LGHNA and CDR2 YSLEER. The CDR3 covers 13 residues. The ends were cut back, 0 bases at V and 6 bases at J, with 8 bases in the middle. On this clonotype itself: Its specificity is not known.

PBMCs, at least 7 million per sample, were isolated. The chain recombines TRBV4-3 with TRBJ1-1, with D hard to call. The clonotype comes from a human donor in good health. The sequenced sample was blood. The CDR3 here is CASSQETRAEAFF. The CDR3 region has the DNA TGCGCCAGCAGCCAAGAAACCCGGGCTGAAGCTTTCTTT.